The rows below give T cell receptor beta chains drawn from one sample of a study of shared clonotypes between healthy human individuals. Measured with immunoSEQ multiplex PCR; TCRdb has only the in-frame clones, and not every one. The sample holds 530,000 or so clones; approximately 79% are singletons and the top ten take approximately 12%. The source material was PBMCs. The receptors were gathered from a woman between 40 and 50 years old in good health. Some clones in this sample may be carry-over from other donors' samples. CDR3s include the opening cysteine and the closing phenylalanine or tryptophan. A D gene is named only where the DNA matches it firmly. Size is stated for part of the rows, as once, few or many counts, or as a class when the clone is expanded.

cdr3_nt cdr3_aa j_call d_call clone_size v_call
TGTGCCAGCAGTATGTCACGTGGAGGGTACGAGCAGTACTTC CASSMSRGGYEQYF TRBJ2-7 - - TRBV27
TGCAGCGTTCCCGTCCCGGGGACCTACGAGCAGTACTTC CSVPVPGTYEQYF TRBJ2-7 - - TRBV29-1
TGCGCCAGCAGCTTGGAGGACTCAAGCACAGATACGCAGTATTTT CASSLEDSSTDTQYF TRBJ2-3 - - TRBV5-1
TGTGCCAGCAGCCCGCGGGACAGGGGGTACGAGCAGTACTTC CASSPRDRGYEQYF TRBJ2-7 TRBD1 - TRBV9
TGTGCCAGCAGCTTAGGGGACAGGAACCAAGAGACCCAGTACTTC CASSLGDRNQETQYF TRBJ2-5 TRBD1 - TRBV7-2
TGCGCCAGCAGCTTGGGGCAGGGAGGTGGCTACACCTTC CASSLGQGGGYTF TRBJ1-2 - - TRBV5-1
TGTGCCAGCAGTTTAATAGAGGGACTAGCGGAGGAGACCCAGTACTTC CASSLIEGLAEETQYF TRBJ2-5 TRBD2 - TRBV28
TGTGCCAGCAGCTTAAATGGTGACACTGAAGCTTTCTTT CASSLNGDTEAFF TRBJ1-1 - - TRBV7-3
TGTGCCAGCACCGAGAGCGGGAGGTCCTACAATGAGCAGTTCTTC CASTESGRSYNEQFF TRBJ2-1 TRBD2 - TRBV6-5
TGTGCCAGCAGTTGGGGACAGGGGGCGAAGACCCAGTACTTC CASSWGQGAKTQYF TRBJ2-5 TRBD1 - TRBV27
TGCGCCAGCCCACTGACCCCAAAGGCCAAAAACATTCAGTACTTC CASPLTPKAKNIQYF TRBJ2-4 - - TRBV10-1
TGTGCCTGGAGTCCAGTAGGTCGCTACAATGAGCAGTTCTTC CAWSPVGRYNEQFF TRBJ2-1 - - TRBV30
TGTGCCACCAGCAGAGTGTGGAGGGCTAGCGGGAAGACCTACGAGCAGTACTTC CATSRVWRASGKTYEQYF TRBJ2-7 TRBD2 - TRBV15
TGTGCCAGCAGCTCCGGGACTAGCGGGAGGGCCGGTAGCGAGCAGTACTTC CASSSGTSGRAGSEQYF TRBJ2-7 TRBD2 - TRBV5-4
TGTGCCAGCAGTCAGGACAGCCACACTGAAGCTTTCTTT CASSQDSHTEAFF TRBJ1-1 - - TRBV6-1
TGTGCCTGGAGTATTAACAGGGGCGAGCAGTACTTC CAWSINRGEQYF TRBJ2-7 TRBD1 - TRBV30
TGTGCCAGCAGCCCTCCCGGTATAGCGGGAGGCTTCTACAATGAGCAGTTCTTC CASSPPGIAGGFYNEQFF TRBJ2-1 TRBD2 - TRBV7-2
TGCAGCGTTGGGAGTACGGGACAGGGGGTCTACGAGCAGTACTTC CSVGSTGQGVYEQYF TRBJ2-7 TRBD1 - TRBV29-1
TGTGCCAGCTCACCATACCTAGCGGGAGGGCCACATGAGCAGTTCTTC CASSPYLAGGPHEQFF TRBJ2-1 TRBD2 - TRBV18
TGTGCCAGCAGCTTTGGTTTGGCCTACCAAGAGACCCAGTACTTC CASSFGLAYQETQYF TRBJ2-5 - few TRBV7-3
TGTGCCAGCAGCCCCGGACGGACCTTCACAGATACGCAGTATTTT CASSPGRTFTDTQYF TRBJ2-3 - - TRBV11-2
TGTGCCAGCAGCCAACCGATAGGGGACCGGGGATCTCACGAGCAGTACTTC CASSQPIGDRGSHEQYF TRBJ2-7 - - TRBV7-3
TGTGCCAGCAGCTTAGGGGGGACCTACGAGCAGTACTTC CASSLGGTYEQYF TRBJ2-7 - - TRBV7-2
TGCGCCAGCAGCCAAGATACTAGCCGCAATGAGCAGTTCTTC CASSQDTSRNEQFF TRBJ2-1 - - TRBV4-3
TGTGCCTGGAGGACAGGGCAGAACACTGAAGCTTTCTTT CAWRTGQNTEAFF TRBJ1-1 TRBD1 few TRBV30
TGCGCCAGCAGCCGCCAAAATGAGAATAGTCCGGAGACCCAGTACTTC CASSRQNENSPETQYF TRBJ2-5 - - TRBV4-1
TGTGCCAGCAGCCTAGATATTGCCCATGAGCAGTTCTTC CASSLDIAHEQFF TRBJ2-1 - - TRBV7-2
TGCGCCAGCAGCTTGGGACAGGGCAGGTCCTACGAGCAGTACTTC CASSLGQGRSYEQYF TRBJ2-7 TRBD1 - TRBV5-1
TGTGCCAGCAGCTTAGATCAGAACACTGAAGCTTTCTTT CASSLDQNTEAFF TRBJ1-1 - once TRBV7-3
TGCGCCAGCAGCTTGGGACTAGCGGGAAGCTACAATGAGCAGTTCTTC CASSLGLAGSYNEQFF TRBJ2-1 TRBD2 - TRBV5-1
TGTGCCAGCAGTTCGGGACAGAGTAACTATGGCTACACCTTC CASSSGQSNYGYTF TRBJ1-2 TRBD1 once TRBV28
TGTGCCAGCAGTGCTTCTGGGGAAGGCACTGAAGCTTTCTTT CASSASGEGTEAFF TRBJ1-1 - - TRBV6-4
TGTGCCAGCAGTGTGGAGACAGGGTCGGTTGAGCAGTTCTTC CASSVETGSVEQFF TRBJ2-1 TRBD1 - TRBV6-4
TGCGCCAGCAGCCAAGATCCGGGCAGGGAGAAGGGGTCCTACAATGAGCAGTTCTTC CASSQDPGREKGSYNEQFF TRBJ2-1 - once TRBV4-3
TGTGCCAGTAGTATGGGGCAGGGGCGGAATCAGCCCCAGCATTTT CASSMGQGRNQPQHF TRBJ1-5 - - TRBV19
TGTGCCAGCAGCTTAGTAGGACAGGGGGGCACTGAAGCTTTCTTT CASSLVGQGGTEAFF TRBJ1-1 TRBD1 - TRBV7-2
TGCGCCAGCAGCTTGCATGCGGGACTAGCGGGAGGGCAAGACACCGGGGAGCTGTTTTTT CASSLHAGLAGGQDTGELFF TRBJ2-2 TRBD2 - TRBV5-1
TGTGCCTTCGGGACTAACCACAATGAGCAGTTCTTC CAFGTNHNEQFF TRBJ2-1 TRBD2 - TRBV10-3
TGTGCCAGCTCACCATCCGCAGAGACCCAGTACTTC CASSPSAETQYF TRBJ2-5 - - TRBV18
TGTGCCAGCGCCCGGAGCTACAATGAGCAGTTCTTC CASARSYNEQFF TRBJ2-1 - few TRBV27
TGCGCCAGCAGCCAAGCTCGGACGAGTAGTGAAAAACTGTTTTTT CASSQARTSSEKLFF TRBJ1-4 - - TRBV4-1
TGCGCCAGCAGCCAATCTGGGTCAGGGGGCCCTGGAAACACCATATATTTT CASSQSGSGGPGNTIYF TRBJ1-3 TRBD1 - TRBV4-1
TGTGCCAGCAGCCTGGACAGGAGGAACACTGAAGCTTTCTTT CASSLDRRNTEAFF TRBJ1-1 TRBD1 - TRBV5-4
TGTGCCAGCAGCACGGGACTGGAGTACAATGAGCAGTTCTTC CASSTGLEYNEQFF TRBJ2-1 - - TRBV7-2
TGCAGCGCTCAACCGAGGATGAACACTGAAGCTTTCTTT CSAQPRMNTEAFF TRBJ1-1 - - TRBV29-1
TGTGCCAGCAGCCGGACAGGGGGGACCTATGGCTACACCTTC CASSRTGGTYGYTF TRBJ1-2 TRBD1 - TRBV6-5
TGTGCCAGCAGACCGGGACCGAGCAGTTTCGGGGAGCTGTTTTTT CASRPGPSSFGELFF TRBJ2-2 - - TRBV28
TGTGCCACCAGCAGAGATTTGGCGAACACCGGGGAGCTGTTTTTT CATSRDLANTGELFF TRBJ2-2 - - TRBV15
TGTGCCAGCAGTTCCCCGTCGACAGGGGGCGCTGCCGGGGCCAACGTCCTGACTTTC CASSSPSTGGAAGANVLTF TRBJ2-6 TRBD1 - TRBV28
TGTGCCAGCTCACCAGCTCAGCAGGGTGACGCTTTCTTT CASSPAQQGDAFF TRBJ1-1 - once TRBV18
TGTGCCAGCTCAGCACAGGCCCAAGAGACCCAGTACTTC CASSAQAQETQYF TRBJ2-5 - few TRBV18
TGTGCCTGGAGTTCTTTGAGAACTAGCGGGAGATCGAAAGAGACCCAGTACTTC CAWSSLRTSGRSKETQYF TRBJ2-5 TRBD2 few TRBV30
TGTGCCAGCAGCCAAGAGTTAGGGACAGGAAGGGGCTACACCTTC CASSQELGTGRGYTF TRBJ1-2 TRBD1 - TRBV4-2
TGCGCCAGCGGAGGGGGGTCTTACGCCTCCTACAATGAGCAGTTCTTC CASGGGSYASYNEQFF TRBJ2-1 - - TRBV5-1
TGTGCCAGCAGCTTAGTAGGACAGACAGCCTACAATGAGCAGTTCTTC CASSLVGQTAYNEQFF TRBJ2-1 - - TRBV7-9
TGCAGCGTTGACCATACCTGGGGAGAGACCCAGTACTTC CSVDHTWGETQYF TRBJ2-5 - - TRBV29-1
TGCGCCAGCAGCTTGGCCCCCGGGACACAGACCTACGAGCAGTACTTC CASSLAPGTQTYEQYF TRBJ2-7 - once TRBV5-1
TGTGCCAGCTCACCCGAGCGGGAGCGGAGCACAGATACGCAGTATTTT CASSPERERSTDTQYF TRBJ2-3 TRBD2 - TRBV18